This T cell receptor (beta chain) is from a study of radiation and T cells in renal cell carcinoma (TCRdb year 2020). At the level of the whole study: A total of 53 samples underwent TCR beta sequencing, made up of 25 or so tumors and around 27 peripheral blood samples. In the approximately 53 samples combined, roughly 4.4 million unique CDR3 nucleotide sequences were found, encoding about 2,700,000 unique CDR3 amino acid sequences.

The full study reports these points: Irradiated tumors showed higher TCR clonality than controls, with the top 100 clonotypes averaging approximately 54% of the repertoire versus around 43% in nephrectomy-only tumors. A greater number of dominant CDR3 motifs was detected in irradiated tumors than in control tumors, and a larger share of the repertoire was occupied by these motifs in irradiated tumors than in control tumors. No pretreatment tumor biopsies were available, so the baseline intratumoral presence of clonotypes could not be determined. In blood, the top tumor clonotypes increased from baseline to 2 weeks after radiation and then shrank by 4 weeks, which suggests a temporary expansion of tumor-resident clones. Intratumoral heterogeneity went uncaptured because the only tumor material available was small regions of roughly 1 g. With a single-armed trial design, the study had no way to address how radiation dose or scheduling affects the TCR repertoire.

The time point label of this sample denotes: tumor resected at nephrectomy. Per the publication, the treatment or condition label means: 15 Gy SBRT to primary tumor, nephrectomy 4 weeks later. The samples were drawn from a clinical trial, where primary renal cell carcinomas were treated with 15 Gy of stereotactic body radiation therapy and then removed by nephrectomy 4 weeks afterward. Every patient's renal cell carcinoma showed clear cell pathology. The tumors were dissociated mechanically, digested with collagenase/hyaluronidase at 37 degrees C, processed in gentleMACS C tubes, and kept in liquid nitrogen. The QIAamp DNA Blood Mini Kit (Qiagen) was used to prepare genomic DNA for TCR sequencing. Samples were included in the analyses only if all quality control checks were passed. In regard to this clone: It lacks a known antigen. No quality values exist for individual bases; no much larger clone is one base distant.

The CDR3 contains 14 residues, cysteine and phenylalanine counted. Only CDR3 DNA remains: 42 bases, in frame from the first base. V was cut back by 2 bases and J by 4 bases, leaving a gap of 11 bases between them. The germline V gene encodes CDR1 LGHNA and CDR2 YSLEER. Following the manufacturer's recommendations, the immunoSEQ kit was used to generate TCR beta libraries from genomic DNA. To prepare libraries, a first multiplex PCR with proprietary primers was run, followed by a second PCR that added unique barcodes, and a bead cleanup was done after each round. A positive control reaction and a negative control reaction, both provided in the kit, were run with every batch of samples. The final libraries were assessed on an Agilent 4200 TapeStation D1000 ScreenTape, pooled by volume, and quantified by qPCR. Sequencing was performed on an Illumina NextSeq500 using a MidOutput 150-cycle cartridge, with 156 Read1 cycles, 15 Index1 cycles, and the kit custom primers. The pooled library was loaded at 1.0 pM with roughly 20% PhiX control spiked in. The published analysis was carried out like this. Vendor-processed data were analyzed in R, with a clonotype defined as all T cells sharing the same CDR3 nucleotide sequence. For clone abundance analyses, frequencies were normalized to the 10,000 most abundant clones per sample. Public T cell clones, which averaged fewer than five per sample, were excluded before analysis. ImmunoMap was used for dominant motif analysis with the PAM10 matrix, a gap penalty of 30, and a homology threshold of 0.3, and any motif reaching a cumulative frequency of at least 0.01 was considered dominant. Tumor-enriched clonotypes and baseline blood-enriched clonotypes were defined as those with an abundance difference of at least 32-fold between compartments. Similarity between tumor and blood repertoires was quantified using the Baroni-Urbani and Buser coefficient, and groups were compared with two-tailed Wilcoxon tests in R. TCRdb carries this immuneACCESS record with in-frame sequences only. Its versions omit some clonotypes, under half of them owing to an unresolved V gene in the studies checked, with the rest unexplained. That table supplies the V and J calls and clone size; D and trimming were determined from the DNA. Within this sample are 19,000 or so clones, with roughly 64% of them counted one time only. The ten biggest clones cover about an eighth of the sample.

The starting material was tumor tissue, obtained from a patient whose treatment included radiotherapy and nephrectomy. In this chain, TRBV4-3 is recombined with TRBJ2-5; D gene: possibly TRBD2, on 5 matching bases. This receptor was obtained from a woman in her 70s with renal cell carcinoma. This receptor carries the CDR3 CASSQSLVLETQYF. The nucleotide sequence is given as TGCGCCAGCAGCCAATCACTAGTTTTAGAGACCCAGTACTTC.